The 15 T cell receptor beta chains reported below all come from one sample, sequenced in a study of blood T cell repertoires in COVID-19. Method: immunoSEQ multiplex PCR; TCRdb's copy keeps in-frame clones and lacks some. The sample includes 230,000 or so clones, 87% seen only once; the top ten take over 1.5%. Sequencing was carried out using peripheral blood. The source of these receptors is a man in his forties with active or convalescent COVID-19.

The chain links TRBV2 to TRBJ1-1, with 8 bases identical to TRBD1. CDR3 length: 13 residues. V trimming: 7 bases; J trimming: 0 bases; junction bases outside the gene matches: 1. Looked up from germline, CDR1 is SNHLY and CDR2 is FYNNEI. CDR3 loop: CASTGQVNTEAFF. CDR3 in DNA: TGTGCCAGCACGGGACAGGTGAACACTGAAGCTTTCTTT.

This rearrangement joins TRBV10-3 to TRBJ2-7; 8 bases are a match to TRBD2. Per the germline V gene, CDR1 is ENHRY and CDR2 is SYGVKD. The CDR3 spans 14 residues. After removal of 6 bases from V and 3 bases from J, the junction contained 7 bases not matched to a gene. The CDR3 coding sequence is TGTGCCATCAGGACCGGGACTAGAGACTACGAGCAGTACTTC. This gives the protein CAIRTGTRDYEQYF.

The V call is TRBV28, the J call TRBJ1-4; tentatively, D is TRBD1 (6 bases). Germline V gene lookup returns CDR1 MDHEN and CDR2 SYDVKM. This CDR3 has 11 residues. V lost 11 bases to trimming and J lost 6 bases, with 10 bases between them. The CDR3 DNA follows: TGTGCCGCAGGGGATTATGAAAAACTGTTTTTT. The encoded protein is CAAGDYEKLFF.

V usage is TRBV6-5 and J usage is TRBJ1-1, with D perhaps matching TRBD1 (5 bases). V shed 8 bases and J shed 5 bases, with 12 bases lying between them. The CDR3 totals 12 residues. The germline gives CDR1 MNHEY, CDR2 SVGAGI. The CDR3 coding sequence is TGTGCCAGCTCCACGGGGGGGACTGAAGCTTTCTTT. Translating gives CASSTGGTEAFF.

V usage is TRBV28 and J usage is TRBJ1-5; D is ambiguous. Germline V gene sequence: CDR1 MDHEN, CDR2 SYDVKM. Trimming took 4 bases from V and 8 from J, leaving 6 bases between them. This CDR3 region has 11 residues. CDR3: CASSSLKPQHF. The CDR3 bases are TGTGCCAGCAGTTCTTTAAAGCCCCAGCATTTT.

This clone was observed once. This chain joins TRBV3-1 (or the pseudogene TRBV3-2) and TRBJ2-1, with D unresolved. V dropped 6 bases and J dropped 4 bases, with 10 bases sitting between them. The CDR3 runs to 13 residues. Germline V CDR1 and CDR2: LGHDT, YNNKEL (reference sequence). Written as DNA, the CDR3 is TGTGCCAGCAGTATCGGTAGATACAATGAGCAGTTCTTC. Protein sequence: CASSIGRYNEQFF.

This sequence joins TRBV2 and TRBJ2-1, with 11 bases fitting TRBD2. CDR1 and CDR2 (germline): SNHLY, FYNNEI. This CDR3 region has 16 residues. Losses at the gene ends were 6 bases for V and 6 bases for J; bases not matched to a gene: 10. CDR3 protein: CASRLGRLAGTNEQFF. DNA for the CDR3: TGTGCCAGCAGGCTGGGGAGACTAGCGGGGACCAATGAGCAGTTCTTC.

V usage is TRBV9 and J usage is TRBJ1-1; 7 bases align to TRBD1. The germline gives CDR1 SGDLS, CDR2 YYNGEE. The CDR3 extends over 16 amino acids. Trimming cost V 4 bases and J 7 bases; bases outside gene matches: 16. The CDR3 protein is CASSPMSGGRENEAFF. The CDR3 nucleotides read TGTGCCAGCAGCCCCATGTCAGGGGGTAGGGAGAATGAAGCTTTCTTT.

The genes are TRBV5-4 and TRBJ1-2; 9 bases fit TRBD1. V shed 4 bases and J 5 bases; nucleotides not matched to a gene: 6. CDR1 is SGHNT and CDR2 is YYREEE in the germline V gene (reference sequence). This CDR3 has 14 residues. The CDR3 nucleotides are TGTGCCAGCAGCCTGAGACAGGGGGAATATGGCTACACCTTC. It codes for CASSLRQGEYGYTF.

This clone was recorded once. CDR3 sequence (DNA): TGTGCCAGCAGCTCCGGGACAGGGAAAACCGGGGAGCTGTTTTTT. Protein sequence: CASSSGTGKTGELFF. This chain joins TRBV5-4 and TRBJ2-2, with 9 positions matching TRBD1. This CDR3 comprises 15 residues. The V gene end was trimmed by 3 bases and the J gene end by 5 bases; junction bases not matched to a gene: 5. The germline V gene encodes CDR1 SGHNT and CDR2 YYREEE (reference sequence). The full variable domain, completed using reference TRBV5-4 and TRBJ2-2, is ETGVTQSPTHLIKTRGQQVTLRCSSQSGHNTVSWYQQALGQGPQFIFQYYREEENGRGNFPPRFSGLQFPNYSSELNVNALELDDSALYLCASSSGTGKTGELFFGEGSRLTVL.

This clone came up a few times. CDR3 amino acids: CASSPGGRTNLNQPQHF. For the CDR3, the DNA is TGTGCCAGCAGCCCCGGCGGCCGGACAAACCTCAATCAGCCCCAGCATTTT. The chain couples TRBV5-6 to TRBJ1-5; D possibly corresponds to TRBD1 (5 bases). The germline CDR1 and CDR2 sequences are SGHDT and YYEEEE. Trimming removed 4 bases at V and 3 bases at J, with 20 bases between. This CDR3 has 17 amino acids. The variable domain in full, with the rest retrieved from reference TRBV5-6 and TRBJ1-5, is DAGVTQSPTHLIKTRGQQVTLRCSPKSGHDTVSWYQQALGQGPQFIFQYYEEEERQRGNFPDRFSGHQFPNYSSELNVNALLLGDSALYLCASSPGGRTNLNQPQHFGDGTRLSIL.

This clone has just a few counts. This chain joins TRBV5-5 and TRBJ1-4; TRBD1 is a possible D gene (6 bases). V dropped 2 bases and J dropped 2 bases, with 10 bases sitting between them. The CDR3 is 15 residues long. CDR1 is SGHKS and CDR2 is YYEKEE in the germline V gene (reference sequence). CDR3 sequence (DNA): TGTGCCAGCAGCTTTGGACAGTCGACTAATGAAAAACTGTTTTTT. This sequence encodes CASSFGQSTNEKLFF.

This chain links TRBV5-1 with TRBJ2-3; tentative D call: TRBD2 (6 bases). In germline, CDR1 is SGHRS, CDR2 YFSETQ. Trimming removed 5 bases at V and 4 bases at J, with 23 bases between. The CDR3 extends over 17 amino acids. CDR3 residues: CASSSRGSGGPPDTQYF. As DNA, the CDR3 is TGCGCCAGCAGTTCCCGGGGTAGCGGTGGGCCCCCAGATACGCAGTATTTT.

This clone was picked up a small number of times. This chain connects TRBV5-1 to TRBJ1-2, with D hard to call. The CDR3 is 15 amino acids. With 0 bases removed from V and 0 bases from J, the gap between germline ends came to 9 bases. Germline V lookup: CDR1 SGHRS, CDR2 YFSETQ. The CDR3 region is CASSLEASTNYGYTF. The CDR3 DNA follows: TGCGCCAGCAGCTTGGAAGCTTCTACTAACTATGGCTACACCTTC. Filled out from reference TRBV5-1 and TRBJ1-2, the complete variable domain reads KAGVTQTPRYLIKTRGQQVTLSCSPISGHRSVSWYQQTPGQGLQFLFEYFSETQRNKGNFPGRFSGRQFSNSRSEMNVSTLELGDSALYLCASSLEASTNYGYTFGSGTRLTVV.

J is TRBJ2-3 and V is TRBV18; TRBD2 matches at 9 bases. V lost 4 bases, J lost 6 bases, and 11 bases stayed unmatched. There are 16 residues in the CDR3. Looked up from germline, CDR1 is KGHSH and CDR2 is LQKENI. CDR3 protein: CASSLKAGGAADTQYF. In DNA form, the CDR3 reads TGTGCCAGCTCACTAAAAGCGGGAGGTGCGGCGGATACGCAGTATTTT.